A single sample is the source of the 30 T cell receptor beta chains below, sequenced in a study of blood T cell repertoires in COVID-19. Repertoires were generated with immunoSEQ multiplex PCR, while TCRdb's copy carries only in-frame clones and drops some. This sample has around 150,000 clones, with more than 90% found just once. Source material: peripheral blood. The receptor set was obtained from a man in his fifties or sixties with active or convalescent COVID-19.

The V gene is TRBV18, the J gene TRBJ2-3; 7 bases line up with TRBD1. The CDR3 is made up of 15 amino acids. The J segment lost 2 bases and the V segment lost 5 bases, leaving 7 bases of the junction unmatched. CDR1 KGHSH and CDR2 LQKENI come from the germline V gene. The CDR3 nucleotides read TGTGCCAGCTCAGATCCGGACAGGCCCACAGATACGCAGTATTTT. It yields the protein CASSDPDRPTDTQYF.

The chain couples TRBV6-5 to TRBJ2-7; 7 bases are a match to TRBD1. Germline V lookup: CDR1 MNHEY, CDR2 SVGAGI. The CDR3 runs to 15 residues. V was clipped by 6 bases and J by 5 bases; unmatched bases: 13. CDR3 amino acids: CASRRDSSLPHEQYF. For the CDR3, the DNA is TGTGCCAGCAGACGGGACAGCTCTCTTCCCCACGAGCAGTACTTC.

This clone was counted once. This CDR3 reads CASTGQGNNSPLHF. The CDR3 coding sequence is TGTGCCAGCACCGGACAGGGTAATAATTCACCCCTCCACTTT. The genes are TRBV7-9 and TRBJ1-6; 8 bases agree with TRBD1. CDR3 length equals 14 residues. The V and J ends lost 7 bases and 5 bases, in that order; junction bases with no gene match: 4. Germline assignment: CDR1 SEHNR and CDR2 FQNEAQ (reference sequence).

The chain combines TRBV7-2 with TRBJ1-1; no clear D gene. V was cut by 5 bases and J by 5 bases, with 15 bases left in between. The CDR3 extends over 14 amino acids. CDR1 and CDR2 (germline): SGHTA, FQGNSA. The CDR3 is CASSPPGSVTEAFF. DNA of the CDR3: TGTGCCAGCAGCCCCCCGGGGTCGGTAACTGAAGCTTTCTTT.

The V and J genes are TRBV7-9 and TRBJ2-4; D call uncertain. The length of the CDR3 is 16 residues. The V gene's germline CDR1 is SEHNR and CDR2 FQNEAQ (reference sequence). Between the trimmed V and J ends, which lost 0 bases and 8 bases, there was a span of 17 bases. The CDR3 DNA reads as TGTGCCAGCAGCTTAGCGCAGACTTTTTTCGACGACATTCAGTACTTC. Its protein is CASSLAQTFFDDIQYF.

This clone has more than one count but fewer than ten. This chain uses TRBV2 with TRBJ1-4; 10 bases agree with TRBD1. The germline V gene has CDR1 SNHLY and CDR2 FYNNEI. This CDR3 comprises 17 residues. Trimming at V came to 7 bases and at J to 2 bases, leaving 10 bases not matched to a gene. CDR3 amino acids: CASNGGQGGITNEKLFF. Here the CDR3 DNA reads TGTGCCAGCAATGGAGGACAGGGGGGTATCACTAATGAAAAACTGTTTTTT. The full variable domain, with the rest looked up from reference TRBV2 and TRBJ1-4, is EPEVTQTPSHQVTQMGQEVILRCVPISNHLYFYWYRQILGQKVEFLVSFYNNEISEKSEIFDDQFSVERPDGSNFTLKIRSTKLEDSAMYFCASNGGQGGITNEKLFFGSGTQLSVL.

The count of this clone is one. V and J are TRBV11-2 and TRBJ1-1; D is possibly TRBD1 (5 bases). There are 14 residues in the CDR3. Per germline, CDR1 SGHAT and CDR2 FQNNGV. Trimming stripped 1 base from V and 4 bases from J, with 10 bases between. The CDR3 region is CASSLVGVVTEAFF. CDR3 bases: TGTGCCAGCAGCTTAGTAGGGGTAGTCACTGAAGCTTTCTTT.

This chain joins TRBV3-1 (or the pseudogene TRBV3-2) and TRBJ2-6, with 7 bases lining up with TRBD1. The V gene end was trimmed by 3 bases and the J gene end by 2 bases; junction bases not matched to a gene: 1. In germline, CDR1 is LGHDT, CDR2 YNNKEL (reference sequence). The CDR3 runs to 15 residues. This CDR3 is CASSQQGAGANVLTF. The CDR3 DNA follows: TGTGCCAGCAGCCAGCAGGGGGCTGGGGCCAACGTCCTGACTTTC.

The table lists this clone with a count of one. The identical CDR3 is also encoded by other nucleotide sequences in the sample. CDR3 region: CASSLGQGASTNEKLFF. CDR3 sequence (DNA): TGTGCCAGCAGCTTAGGACAGGGGGCTAGTACTAATGAAAAACTGTTTTTT. V and J are TRBV7-9 and TRBJ1-4; the match to TRBD1 covers 10 bases. The CDR3 is made up of 17 amino acids. The germline CDR1 and CDR2 sequences are SEHNR and FQNEAQ (reference sequence). The V gene end was trimmed by 1 base and the J gene end by 2 bases; junction bases not matched to a gene: 4.

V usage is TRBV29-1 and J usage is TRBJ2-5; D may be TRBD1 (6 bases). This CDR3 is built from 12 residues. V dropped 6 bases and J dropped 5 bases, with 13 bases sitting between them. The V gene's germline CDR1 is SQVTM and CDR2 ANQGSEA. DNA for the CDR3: TGCAGCGTCAAGGACAGTGGCGAGACCCAGTACTTC. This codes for CSVKDSGETQYF.

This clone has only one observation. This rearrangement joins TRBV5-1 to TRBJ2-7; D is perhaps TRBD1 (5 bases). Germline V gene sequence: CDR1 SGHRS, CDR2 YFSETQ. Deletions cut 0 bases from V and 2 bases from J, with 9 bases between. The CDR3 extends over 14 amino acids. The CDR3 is CASSLVQATYEQYF. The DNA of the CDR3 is TGCGCCAGCAGCTTGGTACAGGCCACCTACGAGCAGTACTTC.

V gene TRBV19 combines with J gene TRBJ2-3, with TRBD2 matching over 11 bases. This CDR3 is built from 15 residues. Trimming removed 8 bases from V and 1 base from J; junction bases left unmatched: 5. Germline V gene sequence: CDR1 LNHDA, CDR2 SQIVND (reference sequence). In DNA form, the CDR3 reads TGTGCCAGTGCTAAGACTAGCGGGGGCACAGATACGCAGTATTTT. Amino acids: CASAKTSGGTDTQYF.

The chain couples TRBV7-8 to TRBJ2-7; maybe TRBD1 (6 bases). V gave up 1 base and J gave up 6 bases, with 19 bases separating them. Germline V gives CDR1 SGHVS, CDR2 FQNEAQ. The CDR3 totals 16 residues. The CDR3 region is CASSLEAYRERSEQYF. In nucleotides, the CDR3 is TGTGCCAGCAGCTTAGAGGCGTACAGGGAGAGGAGCGAGCAGTACTTC.

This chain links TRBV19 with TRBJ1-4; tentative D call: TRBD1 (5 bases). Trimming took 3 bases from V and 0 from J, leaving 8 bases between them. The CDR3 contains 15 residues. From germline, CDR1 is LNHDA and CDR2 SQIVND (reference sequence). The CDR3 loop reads CASSIQGSTNEKLFF. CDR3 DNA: TGTGCCAGTAGTATCCAGGGATCAACTAATGAAAAACTGTTTTTT.

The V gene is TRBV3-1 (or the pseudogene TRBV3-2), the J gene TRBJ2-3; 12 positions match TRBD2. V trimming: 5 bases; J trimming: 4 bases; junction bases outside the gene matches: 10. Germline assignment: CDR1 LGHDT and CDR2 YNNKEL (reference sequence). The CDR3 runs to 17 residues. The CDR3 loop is CASSSRTSGKFADTQYF. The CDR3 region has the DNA TGTGCCAGCAGCTCCAGGACTAGCGGGAAGTTTGCAGATACGCAGTATTTT.

CDR3 region: CASSGNRGLNTEAFF. CDR3 nucleotide sequence: TGTGCCAGCAGTGGCAACAGGGGATTGAACACTGAAGCTTTCTTT. J is TRBJ1-1 and V is TRBV2; 7 bases align to TRBD1. The V segment lost 4 bases and the J segment 0 bases; nucleotides outside the gene matches: 5. CDR1 and CDR2 from the germline V gene are SNHLY and FYNNEI. CDR3 length equals 15 residues. Full variable domain (missing parts from reference TRBV2 and TRBJ1-1): EPEVTQTPSHQVTQMGQEVILRCVPISNHLYFYWYRQILGQKVEFLVSFYNNEISEKSEIFDDQFSVERPDGSNFTLKIRSTKLEDSAMYFCASSGNRGLNTEAFFGQGTRLTVV.

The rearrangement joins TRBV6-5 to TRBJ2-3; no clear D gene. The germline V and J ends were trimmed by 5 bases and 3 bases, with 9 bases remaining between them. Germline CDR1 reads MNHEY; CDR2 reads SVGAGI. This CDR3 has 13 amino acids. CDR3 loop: CASSLVETDTQYF. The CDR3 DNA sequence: TGTGCCAGCAGTCTGGTGGAGACAGATACGCAGTATTTT.

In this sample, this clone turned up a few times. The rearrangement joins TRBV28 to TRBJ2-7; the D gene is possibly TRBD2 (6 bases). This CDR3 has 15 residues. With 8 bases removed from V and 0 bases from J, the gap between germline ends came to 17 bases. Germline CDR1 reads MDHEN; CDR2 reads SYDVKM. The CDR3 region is CASLQVSGLSYEQYF. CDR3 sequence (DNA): TGTGCCAGCCTTCAGGTCTCGGGACTCTCCTACGAGCAGTACTTC.

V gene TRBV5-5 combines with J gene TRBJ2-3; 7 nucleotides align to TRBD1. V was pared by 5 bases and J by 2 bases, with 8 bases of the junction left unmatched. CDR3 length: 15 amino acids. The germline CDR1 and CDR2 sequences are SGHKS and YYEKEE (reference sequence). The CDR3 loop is CASRPTGSNTDTQYF. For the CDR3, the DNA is TGTGCCAGCAGGCCGACAGGGTCTAACACAGATACGCAGTATTTT.

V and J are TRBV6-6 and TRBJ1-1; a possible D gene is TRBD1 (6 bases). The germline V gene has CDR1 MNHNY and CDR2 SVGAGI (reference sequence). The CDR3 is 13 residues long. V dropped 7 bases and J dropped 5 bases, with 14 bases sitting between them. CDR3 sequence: CASTHQGLTEAFF. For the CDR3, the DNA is TGTGCCAGCACACATCAGGGGCTAACTGAAGCTTTCTTT.

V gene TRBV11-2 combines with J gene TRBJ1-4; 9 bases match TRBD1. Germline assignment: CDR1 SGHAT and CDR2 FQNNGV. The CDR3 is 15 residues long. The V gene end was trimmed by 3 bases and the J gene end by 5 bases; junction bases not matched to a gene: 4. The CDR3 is CASSFRDRVNEKLFF. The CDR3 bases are TGTGCCAGCAGCTTCCGGGACAGGGTAAATGAAAAACTGTTTTTT.

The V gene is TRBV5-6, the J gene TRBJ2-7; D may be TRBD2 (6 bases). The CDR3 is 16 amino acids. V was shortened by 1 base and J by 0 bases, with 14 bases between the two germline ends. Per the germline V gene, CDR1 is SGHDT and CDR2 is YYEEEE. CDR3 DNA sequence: TGTGCCAGCAGCTTGTTGGCGGGGAGGAGCTCCTACGAGCAGTACTTC. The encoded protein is CASSLLAGRSSYEQYF. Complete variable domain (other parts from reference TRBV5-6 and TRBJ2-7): DAGVTQSPTHLIKTRGQQVTLRCSPKSGHDTVSWYQQALGQGPQFIFQYYEEEERQRGNFPDRFSGHQFPNYSSELNVNALLLGDSALYLCASSLLAGRSSYEQYFGPGTRLTVT.

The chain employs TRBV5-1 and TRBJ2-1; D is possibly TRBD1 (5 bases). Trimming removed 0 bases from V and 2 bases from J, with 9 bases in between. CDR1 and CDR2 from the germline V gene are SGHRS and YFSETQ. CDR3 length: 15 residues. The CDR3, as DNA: TGCGCCAGCAGCTTGGAAAGGACAACCTACAATGAGCAGTTCTTC. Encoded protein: CASSLERTTYNEQFF. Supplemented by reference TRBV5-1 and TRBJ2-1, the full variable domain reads KAGVTQTPRYLIKTRGQQVTLSCSPISGHRSVSWYQQTPGQGLQFLFEYFSETQRNKGNFPGRFSGRQFSNSRSEMNVSTLELGDSALYLCASSLERTTYNEQFFGPGTRLTVL.

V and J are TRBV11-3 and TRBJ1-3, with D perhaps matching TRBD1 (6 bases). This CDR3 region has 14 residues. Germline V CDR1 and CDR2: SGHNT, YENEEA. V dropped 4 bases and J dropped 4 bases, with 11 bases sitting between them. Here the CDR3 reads CASSSGVPGNTIYF. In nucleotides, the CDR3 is TGTGCCAGCAGCTCAGGGGTGCCCGGAAACACCATATATTTT.

The CDR3 DNA sequence: TGTGCCAGCAGTGAGGCCACAGGGCGGAACACTGAAGCTTTCTTT. Translated, it gives CASSEATGRNTEAFF. The J gene is TRBJ1-1, the V gene TRBV2; D possibly corresponds to TRBD1 (6 bases). CDR1 SNHLY and CDR2 FYNNEI come from the germline V gene. Trimming took off 3 bases at V and 1 base at J, with 12 bases between the two ends. The CDR3 extends over 15 amino acids.

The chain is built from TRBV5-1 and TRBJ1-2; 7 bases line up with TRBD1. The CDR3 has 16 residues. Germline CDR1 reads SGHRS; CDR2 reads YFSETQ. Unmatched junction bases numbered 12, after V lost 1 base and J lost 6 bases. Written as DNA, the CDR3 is TGCGCCAGCAGCTTGCAGGGACAGCTACGAGGGAATGGCTACACCTTC. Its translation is CASSLQGQLRGNGYTF.

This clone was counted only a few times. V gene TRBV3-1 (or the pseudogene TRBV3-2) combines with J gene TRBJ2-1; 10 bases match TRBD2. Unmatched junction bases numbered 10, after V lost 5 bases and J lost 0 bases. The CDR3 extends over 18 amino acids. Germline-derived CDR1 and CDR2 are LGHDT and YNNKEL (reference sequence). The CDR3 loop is CASSRSPAGGSSYNEQFF. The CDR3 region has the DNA TGTGCCAGCAGCAGATCACCAGCGGGGGGGAGCTCCTACAATGAGCAGTTCTTC.

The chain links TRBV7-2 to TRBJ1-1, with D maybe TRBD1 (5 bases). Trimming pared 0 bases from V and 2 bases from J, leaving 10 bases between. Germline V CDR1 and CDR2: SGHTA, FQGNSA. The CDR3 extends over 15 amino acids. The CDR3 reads CASSLALDRNTEAFF. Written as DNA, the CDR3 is TGTGCCAGCAGCTTAGCCCTTGACAGAAACACTGAAGCTTTCTTT.

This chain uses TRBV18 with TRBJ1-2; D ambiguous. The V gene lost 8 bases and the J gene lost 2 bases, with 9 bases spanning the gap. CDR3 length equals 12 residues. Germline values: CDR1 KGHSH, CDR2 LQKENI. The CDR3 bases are TGTGCCAGCCAAGTCCAGAACTATGGCTACACCTTC. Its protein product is CASQVQNYGYTF.

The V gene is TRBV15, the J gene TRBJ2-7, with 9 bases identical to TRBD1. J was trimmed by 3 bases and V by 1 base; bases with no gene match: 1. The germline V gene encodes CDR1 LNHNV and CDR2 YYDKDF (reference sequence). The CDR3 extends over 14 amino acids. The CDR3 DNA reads TGTGCCACCAGCAGAGCGACAGGGGGCTACGAGCAGTACTTC. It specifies CATSRATGGYEQYF.